The rows below give T cell receptor beta chains drawn from one sample of a study of cytomegalovirus exposure and HLA in healthy donors. TCRdb's copy holds only in-frame clones and misses some; the assay was immunoSEQ multiplex PCR. The sample lists about 130,000 clones; roughly 89% were seen once. The specimen was PBMCs. All receptors derive from a man younger than 40 in good health and CMV-seronegative. The CDR3 runs from the conserved cysteine through the conserved F or W. Fields, in order: D gene, V gene, clone size, J gene, CDR3 protein, CDR3 DNA. D genes are given only for firm matches. The size entry is marked missing in some rows and otherwise reads once, few, many or a size class.

.,TRBV11-2,.,TRBJ2-3,CASSLSSGGTDTQYF,TGTGCCAGCAGCTTATCTTCCGGGGGCACAGATACGCAGTATTTT
TRBD1,TRBV7-6,.,TRBJ1-4,CASSTDRGRGEKLFF,TGTGCCAGCAGCACAGACAGGGGGAGAGGTGAAAAACTGTTTTTT
.,TRBV27,.,TRBJ1-2,CASSFLGGAQGYTF,TGTGCCAGCAGTTTTTTAGGGGGGGCGCAGGGCTACACCTTC
.,TRBV27,.,TRBJ2-7,CASSSDADYEQYF,TGTGCCAGCAGTTCAGACGCGGACTACGAGCAGTACTTC
.,TRBV5-6,.,TRBJ1-6,CASSLVAGAVNSPLHF,TGTGCCAGCAGCTTGGTCGCGGGGGCCGTTAATTCACCCCTCCACTTT
.,TRBV6-5,.,TRBJ1-3,CASEGPAGEGNTIYF,TGTGCCAGCGAAGGCCCCGCGGGAGAAGGAAACACCATATATTTT
.,TRBV7-9,.,TRBJ1-2,CASSPGQRYGYTF,TGTGCCAGCAGCCCCGGACAAAGATATGGCTACACCTTC
TRBD1,TRBV5-4,.,TRBJ2-1,CASTQAWTGDEQFF,TGTGCCAGCACCCAGGCCTGGACAGGGGACGAGCAGTTCTTC
TRBD2,TRBV7-8,.,TRBJ2-7,CASSLGTRGYEQYF,TGTGCCAGCAGCTTAGGGACTAGAGGCTACGAGCAGTACTTC
.,TRBV19,few,TRBJ1-1,CASSQLGSGDAEAFF,TGTGCCAGTAGTCAATTAGGGAGCGGGGACGCTGAAGCTTTCTTT
TRBD1,TRBV19,many,TRBJ1-6,CASSMDRVSPLHF,TGTGCCAGTAGCATGGACAGGGTGTCACCCCTCCACTTT
TRBD1,TRBV2,.,TRBJ2-7,CASILGGTGGYEQYF,TGTGCCAGCATCCTAGGCGGGACAGGGGGCTACGAGCAGTACTTC
.,TRBV5-1,.,TRBJ2-6,CASRGSGANVLTF,TGCGCCAGCAGGGGGAGTGGGGCCAACGTCCTGACTTTC
.,TRBV28,.,TRBJ1-6,CASSYFSNSPLHF,TGTGCCAGCAGTTACTTTTCGAATTCACCCCTCCACTTT
.,TRBV7-8,.,TRBJ2-7,CASSLSGDLTYEQYF,TGTGCCAGCAGCTTATCAGGGGACCTAACCTACGAGCAGTACTTC
.,TRBV5-1,few,TRBJ2-2,CASSLGGGTGELFF,TGCGCCAGCAGCTTGGGCGGCGGGACCGGGGAGCTGTTTTTT
.,TRBV4-2,.,TRBJ1-3,CASSQTGSENSGNTIYF,TGTGCCAGCAGCCAAACTGGGTCGGAGAACTCTGGAAACACCATATATTTT
.,TRBV28,.,TRBJ1-1,CASSLRRWNTEAFF,TGTGCCAGCAGTTTAAGGAGATGGAACACTGAAGCTTTCTTT
TRBD2,TRBV29-1,few,TRBJ2-3,CSATPTEGAGGPGDTQYF,TGCAGCGCCACACCCACTGAAGGTGCGGGGGGGCCTGGAGATACGCAGTATTTT
TRBD1,TRBV2,.,TRBJ1-3,CASIDRGPISGNTIYF,TGTGCCAGCATCGACAGGGGCCCGATCTCTGGAAACACCATATATTTT
TRBD1,TRBV19,.,TRBJ2-7,CASSTGDGEQYF,TGTGCCAGCTCAACAGGGGACGGGGAGCAGTACTTC
TRBD1,TRBV29-1,once,TRBJ2-1,CSVDWDRVHNEQFF,TGCAGCGTTGACTGGGACAGGGTCCACAATGAGCAGTTCTTC
.,TRBV7-6,.,TRBJ2-2,CASSSNGFRTGELFF,TGTGCCAGCAGCTCGAACGGGTTTCGCACCGGGGAGCTGTTTTTT
TRBD1,TRBV7-9,.,TRBJ2-7,CASSLRDRPYEQYF,TGTGCCAGCTCCCTACGGGACAGGCCCTACGAGCAGTACTTC
TRBD1,TRBV7-9,.,TRBJ1-4,CASSARDRENEKLFF,TGTGCCAGCAGCGCCCGGGACAGGGAAAATGAAAAACTGTTTTTT
TRBD1,TRBV5-1,.,TRBJ1-2,CASSLGDRGDYGYTF,TGCGCCAGCAGCTTGGGCGACAGGGGAGACTATGGCTACACCTTC
TRBD1,TRBV5-1,.,TRBJ1-4,CASSLAGTGGSTNEKLFF,TGCGCCAGCAGCTTGGCCGGGACAGGGGGGTCAACTAATGAAAAACTGTTTTTT
.,TRBV13,.,TRBJ2-1,CASSLSEGLYNEQFF,TGTGCCAGCAGCCTAAGCGAGGGTTTATACAATGAGCAGTTCTTC
.,TRBV5-6,.,TRBJ1-2,CASSYSYGYTF,TGTGCCAGCAGCTACAGCTATGGCTACACCTTC
.,TRBV7-7,.,TRBJ2-3,CASSPGGDTQYF,TGTGCTAGCAGCCCAGGTGGAGATACGCAGTATTTT
TRBD1,TRBV27,once,TRBJ2-3,CASSLDRVRSTDTQYF,TGTGCCAGCAGTTTAGACAGGGTTCGTAGCACAGATACGCAGTATTTT
TRBD2,TRBV4-3,.,TRBJ2-1,CASSRDSGGGYEQFF,TGCGCCAGCAGCCGGGACAGCGGGGGGGGTTATGAGCAGTTCTTC
.,TRBV6-6,.,TRBJ1-2,CASSPTENYGYTF,TGTGCCAGCAGTCCGACAGAAAACTATGGCTACACCTTC
TRBD2,TRBV4-3,.,TRBJ2-3,CASSQDRAGGPRTDTQYF,TGCGCCAGCAGCCAAGATCGAGCGGGGGGGCCTCGCACAGATACGCAGTATTTT
TRBD2,TRBV23-1,.,TRBJ2-1,CASSQSGLAGEIEQFF,TGCGCCAGCAGTCAATCGGGGCTAGCGGGGGAAATAGAGCAGTTCTTC
.,TRBV19,.,TRBJ1-1,CASSQGTGVYTEAFF,TGTGCCAGTAGTCAAGGAACCGGGGTTTACACTGAAGCTTTCTTT
.,TRBV7-2,.,TRBJ1-2,CASSLLGYEGSGYTF,TGTGCCAGCAGCTTGCTTGGTTACGAGGGAAGTGGCTACACCTTC